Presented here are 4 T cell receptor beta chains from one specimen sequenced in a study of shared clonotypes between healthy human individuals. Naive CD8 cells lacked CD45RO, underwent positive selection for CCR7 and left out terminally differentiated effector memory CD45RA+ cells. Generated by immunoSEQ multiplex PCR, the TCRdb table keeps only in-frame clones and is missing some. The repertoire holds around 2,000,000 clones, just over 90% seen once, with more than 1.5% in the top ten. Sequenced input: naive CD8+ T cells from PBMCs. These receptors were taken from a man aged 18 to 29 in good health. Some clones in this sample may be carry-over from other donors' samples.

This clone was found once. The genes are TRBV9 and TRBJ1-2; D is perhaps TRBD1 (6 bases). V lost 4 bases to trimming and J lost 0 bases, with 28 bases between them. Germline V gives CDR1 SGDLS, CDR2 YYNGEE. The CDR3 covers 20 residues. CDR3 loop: CASSLQSKGGTEHTNYGYTF. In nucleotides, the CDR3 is TGTGCCAGCAGCCTCCAATCAAAGGGGGGGACGGAACACACTAACTATGGCTACACCTTC.

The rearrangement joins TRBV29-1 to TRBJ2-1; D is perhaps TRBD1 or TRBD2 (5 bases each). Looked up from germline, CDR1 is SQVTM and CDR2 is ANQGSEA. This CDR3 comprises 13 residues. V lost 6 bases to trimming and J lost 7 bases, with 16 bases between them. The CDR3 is CSVGPPKGNEQFF. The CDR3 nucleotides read TGCAGCGTGGGACCCCCGAAGGGTAATGAGCAGTTCTTC.

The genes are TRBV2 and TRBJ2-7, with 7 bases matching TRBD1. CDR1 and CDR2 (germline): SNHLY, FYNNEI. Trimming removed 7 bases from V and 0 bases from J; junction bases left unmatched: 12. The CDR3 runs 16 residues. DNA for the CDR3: TGTGCCAGCAATCCCCAGGGGGACCCTAGCTCCTACGAGCAGTACTTC. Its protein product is CASNPQGDPSSYEQYF.

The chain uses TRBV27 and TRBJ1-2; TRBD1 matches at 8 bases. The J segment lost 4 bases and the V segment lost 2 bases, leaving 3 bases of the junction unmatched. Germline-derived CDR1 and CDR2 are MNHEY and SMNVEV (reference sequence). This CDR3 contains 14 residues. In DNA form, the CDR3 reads TGTGCCAGCAGTTTAGCAGGGGGCGGCTATGGCTACACCTTC. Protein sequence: CASSLAGGGYGYTF.